A single sample is the source of the 28 T cell receptor beta chains below, sequenced in a study. TCRdb recomputed calls from the 5' RACE reads with MiXCR, one row per CDR3 protein. The repertoire holds about 7,200 distinct CDR3 sequences, with 35% to 45% as singletons. Sequencing input: memory CD4+ T cells sorted from blood. Described subset: memory CD4+ T cells, CD4+CD45RO+CD25-. The source of these receptors is a female donor with breast cancer.

As concerns this clonotype: One end of the junction varies from germline; a read error may be responsible. V is TRBV20-1 and J is TRBJ1-3; no clear D. Germline assignment: CDR1 DFQATT and CDR2 SNEGSKA (reference sequence). CDR3 length: 15 amino acids. DNA of the CDR3: TGCAGTGCATTACCAGGAATCCCCTCTGGAAACGCCATATATTTT. It encodes CSALPGIPSGNAIYF.

The chain couples TRBV23-1 to TRBJ2-1, with 8 bases fitting TRBD2. TRBV23-1 is an ORF, with its function uncertain. V trimming: 8 bases; J trimming: 2 bases; junction bases outside the gene matches: 5. This CDR3 region has 14 residues. The CDR3 coding sequence is TGCGCCAGCGTAGCGGGATTAACCTACAATGAGCAGTTCTTC. It is translated as CASVAGLTYNEQFF.

This clonotype has a handful of counts. This chain connects TRBV12-3 or TRBV12-4 to TRBJ2-5, with D maybe TRBD1 (6 bases). Trimming stripped 9 bases from V and 7 bases from J, with 18 bases between. The CDR3 is 13 residues long. In DNA, the CDR3 is TGTGCCAGTCACAGTAGTGGGGGCTTGACCCAGTACTTC. This sequence encodes CASHSSGGLTQYF.

V gene TRBV7-9 combines with J gene TRBJ2-7; the match to TRBD2 covers 7 bases. Germline trimming cut 2 bases from V and 7 bases from J; bases unmatched to any gene: 11. Germline lookup yields CDR1 SEHNR and CDR2 FQNEAQ (reference sequence). There are 15 residues in the CDR3. As DNA, the CDR3 is TGTGCCAGCAGCTTATGGCCTAGCGGCGACCGAGAGCAGTACTTC. Translation: CASSLWPSGDREQYF.

The chain's CDR3 is CSARVPPGTGRSEQYF. The CDR3 DNA sequence: TGCAGTGCTAGAGTCCCGCCTGGGACAGGGAGGAGCGAGCAGTACTTC. This chain joins TRBV20-1 and TRBJ2-7; 9 bases fit TRBD1. Germline values: CDR1 DFQATT, CDR2 SNEGSKA (reference sequence). The ends lost 1 base at V and 6 bases at J; junction bases unmatched: 13. The CDR3 covers 16 residues.

The rearrangement uses TRBV20-1 and TRBJ2-2; TRBD2 matches 11 bases. V was clipped by 4 bases and J by 6 bases; unmatched bases: 4. The length of the CDR3 is 14 residues. Per germline, CDR1 DFQATT and CDR2 SNEGSKA (reference sequence). The CDR3 sequence: CSANSGGASGELFF. The CDR3 coding sequence is TGCAGTGCTAATAGCGGGGGGGCCTCCGGGGAGCTGTTTTTT.

V gene TRBV29-1 combines with J gene TRBJ2-3; tentatively, D is TRBD1 or TRBD2 (6 bases each). The CDR3 spans 13 residues. Germline assignment: CDR1 SQVTM and CDR2 ANQGSEA. Trimming shortened V by 5 bases and J by 5 bases, and 14 bases separated the two germline ends. CDR3 region: CSVMGGKGDTQYF. CDR3 DNA sequence: TGCAGCGTTATGGGGGGCAAAGGAGATACGCAGTATTTT.

This clonotype was seen a handful of times. This chain uses TRBV6-2 or TRBV6-3 with TRBJ1-2; D unclear. V was cut by 8 bases and J by 1 base, with 11 bases left in between. Germline CDR1 MNHEY, CDR2 SVGEGT. The CDR3 totals 13 residues. CDR3 sequence: CASSRGFNYGYTF. The CDR3, as DNA: TGTGCCAGCTCTCGCGGCTTTAACTATGGCTACACCTTC.

This clonotype is medium-sized by share. This sequence joins TRBV2 and TRBJ1-2, with TRBD1 as a possible D gene (5 bases). V dropped 3 bases and J dropped 4 bases, with 9 bases sitting between them. CDR1 is SNHLY and CDR2 is FYNNEI in the germline V gene. The CDR3 has 13 residues. The CDR3 sequence is CASSEEQVYGYTF. CDR3 DNA sequence: TGTGCCAGCAGTGAGGAACAGGTCTATGGCTACACCTTC. Combining the CDR3 with reference TRBV2 and TRBJ1-2 gives the whole variable domain EPEVTQTPSHQVTQMGQEVILRCVPISNHLYFYWYRQILGQKVEFLVSFYNNEISEKSEIFDDQFSVERPDGSNFTLKIRSTKLEDSAMYFCASSEEQVYGYTFGSGTRLTVV.

The chain is built from TRBV15 and TRBJ2-5; 10 positions match TRBD1. The junction had 5 bases not matched to a gene; V was cut back by 1 base and J by 3 bases. Germline values: CDR1 LNHNV, CDR2 YYDKDF (reference sequence). The CDR3 covers 16 residues. CDR3 coding DNA: TGTGCCACCAGCAGAGTAGGGGGGACAGGGGAAGAGACCCAGTACTTC. Encoded protein: CATSRVGGTGEETQYF.

This clonotype was seen a few times. The chain couples TRBV5-1 to TRBJ1-3, with D perhaps matching TRBD1 (6 bases). Looked up from germline, CDR1 is SGHRS and CDR2 is YFSETQ. This CDR3 region has 15 residues. V was cut by 3 bases and J by 0 bases, with 10 bases left in between. The DNA of the CDR3 is TGCGCCAGCAGCTCCCACAGGGCCTCTGGAAACACCATATATTTT. Protein: CASSSHRASGNTIYF.

This clonotype is classed as medium-sized. This sequence joins TRBV7-2 and TRBJ1-5; 7 nucleotides line up with TRBD1. There are 15 residues in the CDR3. The junction had 8 bases not matched to a gene; V was cut back by 5 bases and J by 4 bases. Germline V lookup: CDR1 SGHTA, CDR2 FQGNSA. The CDR3 coding sequence is TGTGCCAGCAGCACCCGGACAGGACCTAATCAGCCCCAGCATTTT. The encoded protein is CASSTRTGPNQPQHF.

This clonotype was counted between two and nine times. V is TRBV25-1 and J is TRBJ2-3, with 8 bases identical to TRBD1. Per the germline V gene, CDR1 is MGHDK and CDR2 is SYGVNS. The J segment lost 1 base and the V segment lost 2 bases, leaving 8 bases of the junction unmatched. This CDR3 has 17 amino acids. DNA of the CDR3: TGTGCCAGCAGTGAACCCTCGGACAGGGATCGCACAGATACGCAGTATTTT. Protein sequence: CASSEPSDRDRTDTQYF. Looking up the rest from reference TRBV25-1 and TRBJ2-3 gives the full variable domain: EADIYQTPRYLVIGTGKKITLECSQTMGHDKMYWYQQDPGMELHLIHYSYGVNSTEKGDLSSESTVSRIRTEHFPLTLESARPSHTSQYLCASSEPSDRDRTDTQYFGPGTRLTVL.

The table lists this clonotype with a few counts. The rearrangement links TRBV28 to TRBJ2-7; 8 positions agree with TRBD2. CDR1 MDHEN and CDR2 SYDVKM come from the germline V gene. This CDR3 region has 14 residues. V lost 6 bases and J lost 4; bases outside the gene matches: 8. The CDR3 DNA is TGTGCCAGCAGGGTCACCGGGACTAGATACGAGCAGTACTTC. Protein sequence: CASRVTGTRYEQYF.

The J gene is TRBJ2-5, the V gene TRBV5-1; D may match TRBD1 or TRBD2 (6 bases each). This CDR3 is 14 amino acids long. Trimming pared 3 bases from V and 5 bases from J, leaving 14 bases between. Germline V gene data show CDR1 as SGHRS and CDR2 as YFSETQ. CDR3 bases: TGCGCCAGCAGCTCAACGGGGGCAAAGGAGACCCAGTACTTC. It is translated as CASSSTGAKETQYF. Drawing the rest from reference TRBV5-1 and TRBJ2-5, the complete variable domain is KAGVTQTPRYLIKTRGQQVTLSCSPISGHRSVSWYQQTPGQGLQFLFEYFSETQRNKGNFPGRFSGRQFSNSRSEMNVSTLELGDSALYLCASSSTGAKETQYFGPGTRLLVL.

This clonotype was recorded a few times. The chain links TRBV4-3 to TRBJ2-1; TRBD2 matches 12 bases. From germline, CDR1 is LGHNA and CDR2 YSLEER. CDR3 size: 19 residues. The V and J ends lost 2 bases and 7 bases, in that order; junction bases with no gene match: 15. In DNA form, the CDR3 reads TGCGCCAGCAGCCAAACCCTTTCTCCCTCTAGCGGGAGGGTAAATGAGCAGTTCTTC. The encoded protein is CASSQTLSPSSGRVNEQFF.

This clonotype counts as large (0.1 to 1%). V and J are TRBV12-3 or TRBV12-4 and TRBJ2-7; no firm D call. The CDR3 covers 13 residues. Between the trimmed V and J ends, which lost 6 bases and 7 bases, there was a span of 16 bases. CDR3 loop: CASSVGILSEQYF. For the CDR3, the DNA is TGTGCCAGCAGCGTAGGGATCCTGTCTGAGCAGTACTTC.

This clonotype occurred a few times. This chain links TRBV6-6 with TRBJ2-3, with TRBD2 identical over 10 bases. The CDR3 runs 16 residues. The ends lost 5 bases at V and 2 bases at J; junction bases unmatched: 7. CDR1 is MNHNY, CDR2 SVGAGI, per germline (reference sequence). CDR3: CASSRGTSALTDTQYF. The CDR3, as DNA: TGTGCCAGCAGTCGTGGGACTAGCGCCCTCACAGATACGCAGTATTTT.

This chain uses TRBV13 with TRBJ2-7; D call uncertain. The length of the CDR3 is 13 residues. V shed 5 bases and J shed 3 bases, with 11 bases lying between them. Germline CDR1 and CDR2: PRHDT and FYEKMQ (reference sequence). CDR3 loop: CASSPARIYEQYF. CDR3 in DNA: TGTGCCAGCAGCCCGGCCAGGATCTACGAGCAGTACTTC.

This clonotype was seen a few times. This chain uses TRBV5-1 with TRBJ2-5; a weak D match, TRBD1 (6 bases). Germline-derived CDR1 and CDR2 are SGHRS and YFSETQ. The V end was cut by 2 bases, the J end by 2 bases, with 13 bases between. The CDR3 totals 15 residues. The CDR3 is CASSLTGLRQETQYF. The CDR3 region has the DNA TGCGCCAGCAGCTTAACAGGGCTAAGGCAAGAGACCCAGTACTTC.

The chain carries TRBV30 and TRBJ1-2; 7 nucleotides agree with TRBD1. This CDR3 is built from 15 residues. From germline, CDR1 is GTSNPN and CDR2 SVGIG (reference sequence). After removal of 3 bases from V and 4 bases from J, the junction contained 11 bases not matched to a gene. CDR3 nucleotides: TGTGCCTGGAGGACAGGGTTACGAGTTGGCTATGGCTACACCTTC. Encoded protein: CAWRTGLRVGYGYTF. The full variable domain, rest sourced from reference TRBV30 and TRBJ1-2, is SQTIHQWPATLVQPVGSPLSLECTVEGTSNPNLYWYRQAAGRGLQLLFYSVGIGQISSEVPQNLSASRPQDRQFILSSKKLLLSDSGFYLCAWRTGLRVGYGYTFGSGTRLTVV.

This clonotype was found a few times. V is TRBV20-1 and J is TRBJ2-2; D gene uncertain. Germline-derived CDR1 and CDR2 are DFQATT and SNEGSKA (reference sequence). The CDR3 contains 11 residues. Trimming cost V 2 bases and J 4 bases, with 2 bases left between them. CDR3 in amino acids: CSARITGELFF. The CDR3 nucleotides read TGCAGTGCTAGAATCACCGGGGAGCTGTTTTTT.

By its share, this clonotype is medium-sized. The chain joins TRBV10-2 to TRBJ1-2; perhaps TRBD1 as D (5 bases). The germline V gene encodes CDR1 WSHSY and CDR2 SAAADI. V lost 0 bases and J lost 4, with 12 bases in between. This CDR3 spans 15 amino acids. The CDR3 reads CASSESGWGSYGYTF. CDR3 DNA sequence: TGCGCCAGCAGTGAGTCGGGTTGGGGGAGCTATGGCTACACCTTC.

In this sample, this clonotype turned up once. The gene calls are TRBV29-1 and TRBJ2-3; unclear D gene. The germline V gene has CDR1 SQVTM and CDR2 ANQGSEA. V was trimmed by 6 bases and J by 4 bases, leaving 14 bases between them. The CDR3 spans 13 residues. CDR3 region: CSVSQLFSDTQYF. CDR3 nucleotides: TGCAGCGTATCACAACTGTTTTCAGATACGCAGTATTTT.

This chain links TRBV29-1 with TRBJ2-2; D remains unclear. The CDR3 sequence is 14 residues long. Between the trimmed V and J ends, which lost 0 bases and 1 base, there was a span of 6 bases. Germline lookup yields CDR1 SQVTM and CDR2 ANQGSEA. The CDR3 DNA sequence: TGCAGCGTTGAAGATAAACAGAACACCGGGGAGCTGTTTTTT. The encoded protein is CSVEDKQNTGELFF.

The chain recombines TRBV30 with TRBJ1-2, with D unclear. There are 12 residues in the CDR3. Between the trimmed V and J ends, which lost 1 base and 6 bases, there was a span of 9 bases. CDR1 and CDR2 from the germline V gene are GTSNPN and SVGIG (reference sequence). The CDR3 loop is CAWSAARDGYTF. The CDR3 DNA follows: TGTGCCTGGAGTGCGGCACGGGATGGCTACACCTTC. Variable domain in full (rest from reference TRBV30 and TRBJ1-2): SQTIHQWPATLVQPVGSPLSLECTVEGTSNPNLYWYRQAAGRGLQLLFYSVGIGQISSEVPQNLSASRPQDRQFILSSKKLLLSDSGFYLCAWSAARDGYTFGSGTRLTVV.

By sample fraction, this clonotype is medium-sized. V is TRBV20-1 and J is TRBJ2-1, with 7 positions matching TRBD2. This CDR3 has 14 amino acids. Trimming cost V 6 bases and J 6 bases; bases outside gene matches: 11. CDR1 and CDR2 (germline): DFQATT, SNEGSKA (reference sequence). The CDR3 nucleotides are TGCAGTGCCAGGGACTACATAACCTTCAATGAGCAGTTCTTC. Translation gives CSARDYITFNEQFF.

Turning to this clonotype: A much larger clone differs by one base, so this may be a read error. V and J are TRBV7-2 and TRBJ2-1; 8 bases fit TRBD1. Germline V CDR1 and CDR2: SGHTA, FQGNSA. Losses at the gene ends were 5 bases for V and 9 bases for J; bases not matched to a gene: 18. The CDR3 covers 17 residues. CDR3 nucleotide sequence: TGTGCCAGCAGCCGTCGCAAGGGGGACAGGAGGCTTACTGAGCAGTTCTTC. Amino acid sequence: CASSRRKGDRRLTEQFF.